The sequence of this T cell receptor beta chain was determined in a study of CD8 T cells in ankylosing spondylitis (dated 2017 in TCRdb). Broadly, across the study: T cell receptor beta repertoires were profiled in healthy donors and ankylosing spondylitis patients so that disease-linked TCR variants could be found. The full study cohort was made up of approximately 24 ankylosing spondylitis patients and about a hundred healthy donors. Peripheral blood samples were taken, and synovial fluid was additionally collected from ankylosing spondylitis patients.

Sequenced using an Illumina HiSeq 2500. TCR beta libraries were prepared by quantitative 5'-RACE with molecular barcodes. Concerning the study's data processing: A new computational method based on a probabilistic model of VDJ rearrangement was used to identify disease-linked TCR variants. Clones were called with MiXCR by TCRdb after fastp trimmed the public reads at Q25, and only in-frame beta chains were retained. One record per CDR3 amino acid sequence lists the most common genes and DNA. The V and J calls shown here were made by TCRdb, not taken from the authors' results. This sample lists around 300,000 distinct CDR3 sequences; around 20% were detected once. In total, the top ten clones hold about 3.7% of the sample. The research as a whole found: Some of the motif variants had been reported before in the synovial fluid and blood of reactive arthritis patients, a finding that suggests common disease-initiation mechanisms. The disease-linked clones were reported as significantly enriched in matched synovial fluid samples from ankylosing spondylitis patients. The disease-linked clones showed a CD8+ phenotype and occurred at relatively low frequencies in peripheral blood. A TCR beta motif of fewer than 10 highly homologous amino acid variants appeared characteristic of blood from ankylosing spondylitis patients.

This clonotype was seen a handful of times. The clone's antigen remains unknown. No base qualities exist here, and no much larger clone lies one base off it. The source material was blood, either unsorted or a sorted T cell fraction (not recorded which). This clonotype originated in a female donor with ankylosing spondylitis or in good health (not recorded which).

The DNA reads TGTGCCAGCAGTGAAGGTGGGGGACAGGGTCAGCCCCAGCATTTT. Its protein is CASSEGGGQGQPQHF. Recombination joined TRBV6-1 with TRBJ1-5; 9 nucleotides in the junction match TRBD1. Per the germline V gene, MNHNS is the CDR1 and SASEGT is the CDR2. Trimming accounts for 1 base at V and 6 bases at J, while the number of junction bases matched to no gene is 4. The CDR3, cysteine through phenylalanine, is 15 amino acids long. The DNA shown is the 45-base CDR3, in frame from base 1.